A selection of T cell receptor beta chains follows, all from one sample in a study of beta chain features in type 1 diabetes. TCRdb's table, derived via immunoSEQ multiplex PCR, lists solely in-frame clones and lacks some. The sample records roughly 26,000 clones, approximately 53% being singletons. The sample was stem cell memory CD4+ T cells from blood. All receptors derive from a man under 40 with type 1 diabetes. The CDR3 runs from the conserved cysteine through the conserved F or W. Each record gives: D gene, clone size, V gene, J gene, CDR3 DNA, CDR3 protein. A D gene is named only where the DNA matches it firmly. Not every row has a clone size; where given, it reads once, few, many or a size class.

D: TRBD1; size: -; V: TRBV29-1; J: TRBJ2-7; DNA: TGCAGCTACCTGACAGGGGCCTACGAGCAGTACTTC; CDR3: CSYLTGAYEQYF
D: -; size: -; V: TRBV30; J: TRBJ1-1; DNA: TGTGCCTGGACTCTGGACAGCGTAGCCACTGAAGCTTTCTTT; CDR3: CAWTLDSVATEAFF
D: -; size: few; V: TRBV28; J: TRBJ2-7; DNA: TGTGCCAGCAGAAACCCCGGAGGAGCCTACGAGCAGTACTTC; CDR3: CASRNPGGAYEQYF
D: -; size: few; V: TRBV4-2; J: TRBJ2-3; DNA: TGTGCCAGCAGCCAAGTAGCGGGCACAGATACGCAGTATTTT; CDR3: CASSQVAGTDTQYF
D: -; size: once; V: TRBV6-5; J: TRBJ1-2; DNA: TGTGCCAGCAGTTCCTTCTATGGCTACACCTTC; CDR3: CASSSFYGYTF
D: -; size: -; V: TRBV25-1; J: TRBJ2-5; DNA: TGTGCCAGCAGTGAAGGGACTCCTCAAGAGACCCAGTACTTC; CDR3: CASSEGTPQETQYF
D: -; size: few; V: TRBV7-8; J: TRBJ2-2; DNA: TGTGCCAGCAGCTCCAGGGCCACCGGGGAGCTGTTTTTT; CDR3: CASSSRATGELFF
D: -; size: -; V: TRBV5-1; J: TRBJ1-1; DNA: TGCGCCAGCAGCTCCATTGACACCACTGAAGCTTTCTTT; CDR3: CASSSIDTTEAFF
D: TRBD1; size: few; V: TRBV2; J: TRBJ2-5; DNA: TGTGCCAGCAAGCCGGGACAGGGGTTCCAAGAGACCCAGTACTTC; CDR3: CASKPGQGFQETQYF
D: TRBD1; size: -; V: TRBV28; J: TRBJ2-3; DNA: TGTGCCAGCAGCACGGGACAGGACACAGATACGCAGTATTTT; CDR3: CASSTGQDTDTQYF
D: -; size: few; V: TRBV30; J: TRBJ2-3; DNA: TGTGCCTGGAGTGTGGGTATGCGGTCCGTAGCAGATACGCAGTATTTT; CDR3: CAWSVGMRSVADTQYF
D: TRBD1; size: -; V: TRBV28; J: TRBJ2-5; DNA: TGTGCCAGCAATCGTCAGGGGGCGATTTGGGAGACCCAGTACTTC; CDR3: CASNRQGAIWETQYF
D: TRBD2; size: -; V: TRBV11-2; J: TRBJ2-1; DNA: TGTGCCAGCAGCTTAGTACGGGGGGGCCCCCATGAGCAGTTCTTC; CDR3: CASSLVRGGPHEQFF
D: -; size: -; V: TRBV4-2; J: TRBJ1-2; DNA: TGTGCCAGCAAGAAGGCCGCCAGGGCTCCTGGCTACACCTTC; CDR3: CASKKAARAPGYTF
D: TRBD1; size: -; V: TRBV6-4; J: TRBJ1-3; DNA: TGTGCCAGCAGATTACAGGGGCGCGGTTCTGGAAACACCATATATTTT; CDR3: CASRLQGRGSGNTIYF
D: -; size: -; V: TRBV5-1; J: TRBJ1-5; DNA: TGCGCCAGCAGCTTACGACCCGGGGATCAGCCCCAGCATTTT; CDR3: CASSLRPGDQPQHF
D: -; size: -; V: TRBV7-9; J: TRBJ2-1; DNA: TGTGCCAGCAGCCCCTATCCGAGGTTCTCCTACAATGAGCAGTTCTTC; CDR3: CASSPYPRFSYNEQFF
D: TRBD1; size: few; V: TRBV19; J: TRBJ2-4; DNA: TGTGCCAGTAGTAGGACAGGGGCGAATAACGACATTCAGTACTTC; CDR3: CASSRTGANNDIQYF
D: -; size: -; V: TRBV5-4; J: TRBJ1-2; DNA: TGTGCCAGCAGCTTGGCTGGAGGCTGGCGGGGCTACACCTTC; CDR3: CASSLAGGWRGYTF
D: TRBD2; size: -; V: TRBV7-7; J: TRBJ2-7; DNA: TGTGCTAGCAGCGGGGGGTGGTGGGACTACTACGAGCAGTACTTC; CDR3: CASSGGWWDYYEQYF
D: -; size: -; V: TRBV10-3; J: TRBJ1-2; DNA: TGTGCCATCAGTGAAGGCCTAGACCCTACCGCTGGCTACACCTTC; CDR3: CAISEGLDPTAGYTF
D: TRBD1; size: -; V: TRBV25-1; J: TRBJ1-1; DNA: TGTGCCAGCAGGGGGGGCGGACAGGCAGGGTACACTGAAGCTTTCTTT; CDR3: CASRGGGQAGYTEAFF
D: -; size: -; V: TRBV5-1; J: TRBJ2-5; DNA: TGCGCCAGCAGCAGGGGGCAAGAGACCCAGTACTTC; CDR3: CASSRGQETQYF
D: TRBD2; size: -; V: TRBV10-3; J: TRBJ2-1; DNA: TGTGCCATCAGGGGCGGGAGGGGGACCTACAATGAGCAGTTCTTC; CDR3: CAIRGGRGTYNEQFF
D: -; size: -; V: TRBV9; J: TRBJ2-5; DNA: TGTGCCAGCAGCGTATCCAGCCAAGAGACCCAGTACTTC; CDR3: CASSVSSQETQYF
D: -; size: -; V: TRBV18; J: TRBJ1-1; DNA: TGTGCCAGCTCACCACAACAGGCCTCCCGAAATCCCCTGAACACTGAAGCTTTCTTT; CDR3: CASSPQQASRNPLNTEAFF
D: TRBD2; size: once; V: TRBV15; J: TRBJ2-3; DNA: TGTGCCACCAGCAGAGATCGGCGGGAGGGATTAGATACGCAGTATTTT; CDR3: CATSRDRREGLDTQYF
D: -; size: -; V: TRBV6-1; J: TRBJ2-3; DNA: TGTGCCAGCAGTGATATGCGGGGGCAGGATACGCAGTATTTT; CDR3: CASSDMRGQDTQYF
D: TRBD1; size: once; V: TRBV6-1; J: TRBJ1-4; DNA: TGTGCCAGCATCAAAGGGGACAGGGGGGGTGAAAAACTGTTTTTT; CDR3: CASIKGDRGGEKLFF
D: -; size: -; V: TRBV7-8; J: TRBJ1-5; DNA: TGTGCCAGCAGCCCGCGCGGGTCGGTCTCGACCAATCAGCCCCAGCATTTT; CDR3: CASSPRGSVSTNQPQHF
D: -; size: -; V: TRBV29-1; J: TRBJ1-1; DNA: TGCAGCACCATCCAGGGTAACACTGAAGCTTTCTTT; CDR3: CSTIQGNTEAFF
D: TRBD1; size: -; V: TRBV2; J: TRBJ1-5; DNA: TGTGCCAGCAGTGTACAGGGGAGCAATCAGCCCCAGCATTTT; CDR3: CASSVQGSNQPQHF
D: -; size: few; V: TRBV30; J: TRBJ1-5; DNA: TGTGCCTGGGGTAGAGAGGGTGGGAATCAGCCCCAGCATTTT; CDR3: CAWGREGGNQPQHF
D: -; size: -; V: TRBV30; J: TRBJ1-5; DNA: TGTGCCTGGGCAGGCGACGATAGTCAGCCCCAGCATTTT; CDR3: CAWAGDDSQPQHF
D: -; size: -; V: TRBV27; J: TRBJ2-3; DNA: TGTGCCAGCAGTAAATCGACATGGTATGCCACAGATACGCAGTATTTT; CDR3: CASSKSTWYATDTQYF
D: TRBD1; size: -; V: TRBV11-2; J: TRBJ2-3; DNA: TGTGCCAGCAGTCGGACAGGCCGCACAGATACGCAGTATTTT; CDR3: CASSRTGRTDTQYF
D: TRBD2; size: -; V: TRBV6-5; J: TRBJ2-4; DNA: TGTGCCAGCGAGGGACTAGGAAAAAACATTCAGTACTTC; CDR3: CASEGLGKNIQYF
D: TRBD2; size: few; V: TRBV2; J: TRBJ2-4; DNA: TGTGCCAGCAGTGAAGCGCTTAGCGGGGGGGCTGACGCTAACATTCAGTACTTC; CDR3: CASSEALSGGADANIQYF
D: -; size: -; V: TRBV19; J: TRBJ1-1; DNA: TGTGCCAGTAGTTTGAACAGTATCCTTGAAGCTTTCTTT; CDR3: CASSLNSILEAFF
D: TRBD1; size: -; V: TRBV19; J: TRBJ2-7; DNA: TGTGCCAGTAGTATAGGTGGACAGGGAACCTACGAGCAGTACTTC; CDR3: CASSIGGQGTYEQYF
D: TRBD2; size: -; V: TRBV6-5; J: TRBJ2-3; DNA: TGTGCCACCGGGCGGGAGGGGGGGGATACGCAGTATTTT; CDR3: CATGREGGDTQYF
D: TRBD1; size: -; V: TRBV18; J: TRBJ2-2; DNA: TGTGCCAGCTCAGGACAGGGGAACACCGGGGAGCTGTTTTTT; CDR3: CASSGQGNTGELFF
D: -; size: -; V: TRBV11-3; J: TRBJ1-1; DNA: TGTGCCAGCAGCCGTGAAACGGGCACTGAAGCTTTCTTT; CDR3: CASSRETGTEAFF
D: -; size: -; V: TRBV7-2; J: TRBJ2-5; DNA: TGTGCCAGCACTCGGGGGTATCAAGAGACCCAGTACTTC; CDR3: CASTRGYQETQYF
D: TRBD1; size: -; V: TRBV2; J: TRBJ2-7; DNA: TGTGCCAGCAGCCCGGAAGGGGGACAGGGATCCGAGCAGTACTTC; CDR3: CASSPEGGQGSEQYF
D: TRBD2; size: few; V: TRBV7-9; J: TRBJ2-7; DNA: TGTGCCAGCACCGGGGGGTGGGGAGGAGTTGGAGAGCAGTACTTC; CDR3: CASTGGWGGVGEQYF
D: -; size: -; V: TRBV29-1; J: TRBJ2-5; DNA: TGCAGCGGGCGGGGAGAGGCAGAGACCCAGTACTTC; CDR3: CSGRGEAETQYF
D: TRBD2; size: -; V: TRBV2; J: TRBJ2-3; DNA: TGTGCCAGCAGTGGGGCTAGCGGGGGTAGTAATACGCAGTATTTT; CDR3: CASSGASGGSNTQYF
D: -; size: -; V: TRBV5-1; J: TRBJ2-5; DNA: TGCGCCAGCAGCTCAGGAGGGTCCGAGACCCAGTACTTC; CDR3: CASSSGGSETQYF
D: TRBD2; size: -; V: TRBV27; J: TRBJ2-3; DNA: TGTGCCAGCAGTGGAAGGGAGGGGTGGGCGGATACGCAGTATTTT; CDR3: CASSGREGWADTQYF
D: TRBD1; size: -; V: TRBV5-1; J: TRBJ2-5; DNA: TGCGCCAGCATCGACAGGGCTTCGGAGACCCAGTACTTC; CDR3: CASIDRASETQYF